Below, 14 T cell receptor beta chains from the same sample are listed, as sequenced in a study of cytomegalovirus exposure and HLA in healthy donors. Vbeta (60) and Jbeta (13) primers were used in the PCR. Repertoires were generated with immunoSEQ multiplex PCR, while TCRdb's copy carries only in-frame clones and drops some. Among approximately 110,000 clones listed, approximately 70% were seen once. The sample comprised PBMCs. The receptor set was obtained from a man aged 25-45 years in good health and CMV-seropositive.

The chain joins TRBV28 to TRBJ1-6, with D possibly matching TRBD1 (6 bases). The CDR3 is 15 residues long. Trimming took off 4 bases at V and 7 bases at J, with 14 bases between the two ends. Germline V gene lookup returns CDR1 MDHEN and CDR2 SYDVKM. CDR3 in DNA: TGTGCCAGCAGTTATGAGGACAGAAACAATTCACCCCTCCACTTT. Translation gives CASSYEDRNNSPLHF.

This chain uses TRBV6-1 with TRBJ2-3, with D perhaps matching TRBD1 (6 bases). Looked up from germline, CDR1 is MNHNS and CDR2 is SASEGT. This CDR3 has 15 amino acids. V was cut by 7 bases and J by 4 bases, with 18 bases left in between. DNA for the CDR3: TGTGCCAGCACGCAGGGGTCGTCAAGCGCAGATACGCAGTATTTT. Translation gives CASTQGSSSADTQYF.

The chain links TRBV2 to TRBJ1-1; maybe TRBD1 (6 bases). The CDR3 totals 16 residues. Germline CDR1 reads SNHLY; CDR2 reads FYNNEI. The germline V and J ends were trimmed by 5 bases and 3 bases, with 19 bases remaining between them. CDR3 residues: CASSSRDRLIHTEAFF. The CDR3 nucleotides are TGTGCCAGCAGTTCCCGAGACAGGCTAATTCACACTGAAGCTTTCTTT.

The V and J genes are TRBV7-2 and TRBJ2-7, with 11 nucleotides matching TRBD1. The J segment lost 7 bases and the V segment lost 3 bases, leaving 8 bases of the junction unmatched. CDR1 and CDR2 (germline): SGHTA, FQGNSA. This CDR3 has 15 residues. CDR3 residues: CASSLWDRGTGEQYF. DNA for the CDR3: TGTGCCAGCAGCTTGTGGGACAGGGGGACGGGTGAGCAGTACTTC. Filled out from reference TRBV7-2 and TRBJ2-7, the complete variable domain reads GAGVSQSPSNKVTEKGKDVELRCDPISGHTALYWYRQSLGQGLEFLIYFQGNSAPDKSGLPSDRFSAERTGGSVSTLTIQRTQQEDSAVYLCASSLWDRGTGEQYFGPGTRLTVT.

This chain joins TRBV19 and TRBJ1-1; no reliable D call. Between the trimmed V and J ends, which lost 3 bases and 5 bases, there was a span of 13 bases. From germline, CDR1 is LNHDA and CDR2 SQIVND (reference sequence). The CDR3 extends over 14 amino acids. CDR3 bases: TGTGCCAGTAGTATTTTTGGTGGGAGTACTGAAGCTTTCTTT. This translates into CASSIFGGSTEAFF.

This clone was counted only a few times. The rearrangement links TRBV6-1 to TRBJ2-7, with D maybe TRBD1 (6 bases). This CDR3 contains 14 residues. In germline, CDR1 is MNHNS, CDR2 SASEGT. The V and J ends lost 2 bases and 1 base respectively, with 9 bases between them. The CDR3 sequence: CASSENRESYEQYF. The CDR3 DNA follows: TGTGCCAGCAGTGAAAACAGGGAGTCCTACGAGCAGTACTTC.

This rearrangement joins TRBV11-2 to TRBJ2-5, with D perhaps TRBD1 (7 bases). This CDR3 contains 15 residues. The V end lost 6 bases, the J end lost 5 bases, and 19 bases lay between the germline ends. Germline V lookup: CDR1 SGHAT, CDR2 FQNNGV. The CDR3 sequence is CASRPPGGFSETQYF. DNA of the CDR3: TGTGCCAGCAGACCACCAGGGGGGTTTTCGGAGACCCAGTACTTC.

This clone was recorded once. The chain combines TRBV5-4 with TRBJ1-6; no reliable D call. In germline, CDR1 is SGHNT, CDR2 YYREEE (reference sequence). This CDR3 comprises 15 residues. The V end was cut by 4 bases, the J end by 8 bases, with 16 bases between. CDR3 in amino acids: CASSPGGQFYSPLHF. The CDR3 region has the DNA TGTGCCAGCAGCCCGGGTGGTCAGTTCTATTCACCCCTCCACTTT.

The chain recombines TRBV29-1 with TRBJ2-3, with D tentatively TRBD1 (5 bases). CDR3 length equals 12 residues. Germline V gene data show CDR1 as SQVTM and CDR2 as ANQGSEA. Deletions cut 7 bases from V and 4 bases from J, with 12 bases between. The CDR3 loop reads CSAFRGSDTQYF. The CDR3 DNA sequence: TGCAGCGCCTTTAGGGGATCAGATACGCAGTATTTT.

About this clone itself: Other nucleotide sequences from this sample produce the same CDR3. This sequence joins TRBV15 and TRBJ2-4, with D possibly matching TRBD1 (5 bases). Germline V gene data show CDR1 as LNHNV and CDR2 as YYDKDF (reference sequence). The CDR3 totals 15 residues. Trimming cost V 1 base and J 1 base, with 8 bases left between them. CDR3 residues: CATSRGGLAKNIQYF. CDR3 DNA: TGTGCCACCAGCAGAGGGGGCCTTGCCAAAAACATTCAGTACTTC. Drawing the rest from reference TRBV15 and TRBJ2-4, the complete variable domain is DAMVIQNPRYQVTQFGKPVTLSCSQTLNHNVMYWYQQKSSQAPKLLFHYYDKDFNNEADTPDNFQSRRPNTSFCFLDIRSPGLGDTAMYLCATSRGGLAKNIQYFGAGTRLSVL.

The genes are TRBV18 and TRBJ1-4; 8 bases map to TRBD1. J was trimmed by 6 bases and V by 5 bases; bases with no gene match: 8. Germline values: CDR1 KGHSH, CDR2 LQKENI. This CDR3 spans 15 amino acids. The CDR3 here is CASSEGQGRDEKLFF. CDR3 nucleotide sequence: TGTGCCAGCTCAGAAGGACAGGGTCGGGATGAAAAACTGTTTTTT.

The gene calls are TRBV5-1 and TRBJ2-3, with 8 bases fitting TRBD1. After removal of 3 bases from V and 5 bases from J, the junction contained 5 bases not matched to a gene. Germline V gives CDR1 SGHRS, CDR2 YFSETQ. The CDR3 runs 14 residues. The CDR3 sequence is CASSSWTGIDTQYF. CDR3 nucleotide sequence: TGCGCCAGCAGCTCTTGGACAGGGATAGATACGCAGTATTTT.

The V call is TRBV6-1, the J call TRBJ2-1, with D unresolved. The V gene's germline CDR1 is MNHNS and CDR2 SASEGT. The CDR3 spans 11 residues. Trimming shortened V by 6 bases and J by 5 bases, and 5 bases separated the two germline ends. The chain's CDR3 is CASSYHNEQFF. The CDR3 nucleotides read TGTGCCAGCAGCTATCACAATGAGCAGTTCTTC.

CDR3 in DNA: TGCGCCAGCAGCTTGGTACTAGCGGGATGGGGCACAGATACGCAGTATTTT. The encoded protein is CASSLVLAGWGTDTQYF. This chain connects TRBV5-1 to TRBJ2-3, with 10 positions matching TRBD2. Trimming removed 0 bases from V and 1 base from J; junction bases left unmatched: 5. CDR3 length: 17 residues. CDR1 and CDR2 (germline): SGHRS, YFSETQ.